These 27 T cell receptor beta chains were sequenced from one sample in a study of beta chain features in type 1 diabetes. Study-wide results and limits: Moderately but significantly shorter TCRB CDR3s were found in Type 1 diabetes patients in all four CD4+ subsets.

Every isolated RNA sample was fully reverse transcribed, so sequencing captured expressed TCRB transcripts. Sequencing used immunoSEQ multiplex PCR; TCRdb keeps in-frame clones, though not all of them. The sample has over 300,000 clones, about a tenth seen once. These receptors' antigens are unknown. The sequencing sample was made of central memory CD4+ T cells from blood. The receptors were gathered from a man aged 25-45 years with type 1 diabetes.

This clone was seen only a few times. The V gene is TRBV6-5, the J gene TRBJ1-5, with TRBD1 identical over 10 bases. Germline loops: CDR1 MNHEY, CDR2 SVGAGI. V lost 4 bases, J lost 5 bases, and 2 bases stayed unmatched. This CDR3 region has 14 residues. This CDR3 is CASSSGQGDQPQHF. The CDR3 nucleotides are TGTGCCAGCAGTTCCGGACAGGGGGATCAGCCCCAGCATTTT.

In nucleotides, the CDR3 is TGCAGCGTTGGGGTAGGGATCTATGGCTACACCTTC. Translation gives CSVGVGIYGYTF. The chain links TRBV29-1 to TRBJ1-2; D call uncertain. Trimming removed 4 bases from V and 4 bases from J, with 10 bases in between. The CDR3 has 12 amino acids. Germline-derived CDR1 and CDR2 are SQVTM and ANQGSEA.

The rearrangement links TRBV5-1 to TRBJ2-1; D remains ambiguous. V shed 4 bases and J shed 0 bases, with 11 bases lying between them. Germline V gives CDR1 SGHRS, CDR2 YFSETQ. This CDR3 has 15 amino acids. The CDR3 loop is CASSPFLSSYNEQFF. CDR3 sequence (DNA): TGCGCCAGCAGCCCGTTCCTTAGCTCCTACAATGAGCAGTTCTTC.

This clone appeared a few times. One end of the junction does not line up with germline, which may come from a read error. The chain couples TRBV5-4 to TRBJ2-1, with 9 bases lining up with TRBD2. The CDR3 is 18 residues long. Germline values: CDR1 SGHNT, CDR2 YYREEE (reference sequence). This CDR3 is CASSQGPSGDSSYNEQFF. In nucleotides, the CDR3 is TGCGCCAGCAGCCAAGGCCCTAGCGGGGATAGCTCCTACAATGAGCAGTTCTTC.

This clone was seen at least ten times. The CDR3 sequence is CASSLGAGANSPLHF. In DNA, the CDR3 is TGTGCCAGCAGCTTAGGTGCAGGGGCTAATTCACCCCTCCACTTT. The chain joins TRBV5-6 to TRBJ1-6, with D maybe TRBD1 (6 bases). From germline, CDR1 is SGHDT and CDR2 YYEEEE. The CDR3 runs 15 residues. Trimming left V 2 bases short and J 6 bases short, with 12 bases between.

The chain carries TRBV30 and TRBJ2-5; TRBD2 matches 14 bases. CDR3 length: 15 residues. Looked up from germline, CDR1 is GTSNPN and CDR2 is SVGIG (reference sequence). The V and J ends lost 3 bases and 4 bases, in that order; junction bases with no gene match: 4. CDR3 bases: TGTGCCTGGAGCCCCGGGACTAGCGGGGGAGAGACCCAGTACTTC. It yields the protein CAWSPGTSGGETQYF.

There are a few counts of this clone. V gene TRBV30 combines with J gene TRBJ2-4, with TRBD2 as a possible D gene (6 bases). V was clipped by 8 bases and J by 6 bases, with 11 bases between them. Germline CDR1 and CDR2: GTSNPN and SVGIG (reference sequence). The CDR3 has 11 residues. The CDR3 DNA follows: TGTGCCCAAAGGGACTTAAACATTCAGTACTTC. Its translation: CAQRDLNIQYF.

This clone was picked up a small number of times. This chain uses TRBV5-4 with TRBJ2-2; D is tentatively TRBD1 or TRBD2 (5 bases each). Germline V CDR1 and CDR2: SGHNT, YYREEE (reference sequence). The CDR3 contains 18 residues. Trimming pared 0 bases from V and 0 bases from J, leaving 15 bases between. This CDR3 is CASSLGLQGPANTGELFF. In DNA, the CDR3 is TGTGCCAGCAGCTTGGGACTTCAGGGACCCGCGAACACCGGGGAGCTGTTTTTT. The full variable domain, rest sourced from reference TRBV5-4 and TRBJ2-2, is ETGVTQSPTHLIKTRGQQVTLRCSSQSGHNTVSWYQQALGQGPQFIFQYYREEENGRGNFPPRFSGLQFPNYSSELNVNALELDDSALYLCASSLGLQGPANTGELFFGEGSRLTVL.

This rearrangement joins TRBV7-2 to TRBJ1-2; D unresolved. V was cut by 1 base and J by 0 bases, with 3 bases left in between. CDR3 length equals 13 residues. Germline V gene sequence: CDR1 SGHTA, CDR2 FQGNSA. DNA for the CDR3: TGTGCCAGCAGCTTAGAAACTAACTATGGCTACACCTTC. This translates into CASSLETNYGYTF.

V gene TRBV4-3 combines with J gene TRBJ2-7, with TRBD2 identical over 8 bases. The CDR3 is 17 amino acids. The germline gives CDR1 LGHNA, CDR2 YSLEER. V dropped 4 bases and J dropped 6; count of bases not matched to a gene: 17. The DNA for the CDR3 is TGCGCCAGCAGCCGAGACCTACCGGGACTAGGGGGAAGCGAGCAGTACTTC. Amino acid sequence: CASSRDLPGLGGSEQYF.

This clone was recorded a few times. Other DNA sequences in this sample translate to the same CDR3. The V and J genes are TRBV5-1 and TRBJ2-2, with unresolved D. Trimming cost V 0 bases and J 6 bases, with 3 bases left between them. CDR1 and CDR2 (germline): SGHRS, YFSETQ. This CDR3 has 12 residues. The CDR3 here is CASSLEAGELFF. The CDR3 DNA reads as TGCGCCAGCAGCTTGGAGGCCGGGGAGCTGTTTTTT.

The J gene is TRBJ2-7, the V gene TRBV7-6; D is perhaps TRBD2 (6 bases). Per germline, CDR1 SGHVS and CDR2 FNYEAQ. Trimming removed 4 bases at V and 1 base at J, with 17 bases between. The CDR3 is 16 amino acids. CDR3 in DNA: TGTGCCAGCAGCTCGGAGGGGTGGGGGGAGTCCTACGAGCAGTACTTC. Its translation: CASSSEGWGESYEQYF. The full variable domain, rest sourced from reference TRBV7-6 and TRBJ2-7, is GAGVSQSPRYKVTKRGQDVALRCDPISGHVSLYWYRQALGQGPEFLTYFNYEAQQDKSGLPNDRFSAERPEGSISTLTIQRTEQRDSAMYRCASSSEGWGESYEQYFGPGTRLTVT.

The chain recombines TRBV19 with TRBJ1-2; the D is unclear. Germline CDR1 is LNHDA and CDR2 is SQIVND (reference sequence). The CDR3 is 15 residues long. V was clipped by 3 bases and J by 3 bases, with 14 bases between them. CDR3 protein: CASSISSLFYYGYTF. CDR3 coding DNA: TGTGCCAGTAGTATCTCATCGCTGTTTTACTATGGCTACACCTTC.

This clone was counted a few times. This sequence joins TRBV5-1 and TRBJ1-2; D call uncertain. The CDR3 is made up of 12 amino acids. The germline gives CDR1 SGHRS, CDR2 YFSETQ. V was clipped by 0 bases and J by 6 bases, with 6 bases between them. The CDR3 loop is CASSLERHGYTF. The CDR3 nucleotides read TGCGCCAGCAGCTTGGAACGCCATGGCTACACCTTC.

This sequence joins TRBV7-8 and TRBJ1-5; D gene unclear. The CDR3 has 16 residues. Trimming shortened V by 5 bases and J by 3 bases, and 17 bases separated the two germline ends. Germline V lookup: CDR1 SGHVS, CDR2 FQNEAQ. CDR3 region: CASSPEVVANNQPQHF. Here the CDR3 DNA reads TGTGCCAGCAGCCCGGAGGTGGTGGCTAACAATCAGCCCCAGCATTTT.

The sample holds a few counts of this clone. V is TRBV7-2 and J is TRBJ2-5, with no clear D. Germline assignment: CDR1 SGHTA and CDR2 FQGNSA. V was pared by 5 bases and J by 3 bases, with 13 bases between. The CDR3 has 14 amino acids. The CDR3 DNA sequence: TGTGCCAGCAGCCAAAACGCGGTTGAAGAGACCCAGTACTTC. Translating it yields CASSQNAVEETQYF.

V and J are TRBV5-6 and TRBJ2-7; a weak D match, TRBD1 (5 bases). This CDR3 contains 12 residues. V gave up 4 bases and J gave up 5 bases, with 10 bases separating them. CDR1 is SGHDT, CDR2 YYEEEE, per germline. Written as DNA, the CDR3 is TGTGCCAGCAGCCGTCTAGGGGACGAGCAGTACTTC. It yields the protein CASSRLGDEQYF.

This clone was seen a handful of times. The chain joins TRBV2 to TRBJ2-7; 9 bases match TRBD2. Germline V gene data show CDR1 as SNHLY and CDR2 as FYNNEI. Trimming at V came to 6 bases and at J to 2 bases, leaving 8 bases not matched to a gene. This CDR3 has 15 residues. DNA for the CDR3: TGTGCCAGCAGGATTCAAGCGGGGGGCCCCTACGAGCAGTACTTC. This sequence encodes CASRIQAGGPYEQYF.

V gene TRBV4-3 combines with J gene TRBJ1-2, with D possibly TRBD1 on 5 matching bases. The CDR3 extends over 13 amino acids. Trimming pared 4 bases from V and 3 bases from J, leaving 9 bases between. The germline CDR1 and CDR2 sequences are LGHNA and YSLEER. The CDR3 sequence is CASSRAGDYGYTF. The CDR3 DNA reads as TGCGCCAGCAGCCGAGCGGGGGACTATGGCTACACCTTC.

In its sample, this clone was seen a few times. The CDR3: CASSHRSYEQYF. The DNA for the CDR3 is TGTGCCAGCAGCCATAGGTCCTACGAGCAGTACTTC. V usage is TRBV14 and J usage is TRBJ2-7; D remains unclear. The V end lost 3 bases, the J end lost 1 base, and 4 bases lay between the germline ends. The germline gives CDR1 SGHDN, CDR2 FVKESK. The CDR3 is 12 amino acids. The full variable domain, in which reference TRBV14 and TRBJ2-7 provide the parts outside the CDR3, is EAGVTQFPSHSVIEKGQTVTLRCDPISGHDNLYWYRRVMGKEIKFLLHFVKESKQDESGMPNNRFLAERTGGTYSTLKVQPAELEDSGVYFCASSHRSYEQYFGPGTRLTVT.

The V call is TRBV9, the J call TRBJ1-1; D ambiguous. The germline V and J ends were trimmed by 2 bases and 3 bases, with 11 bases remaining between them. The CDR3 totals 14 residues. Germline lookup yields CDR1 SGDLS and CDR2 YYNGEE. CDR3 loop: CASSVTVKDTEAFF. The CDR3 DNA sequence: TGTGCCAGCAGCGTCACGGTGAAGGACACTGAAGCTTTCTTT.

This clone was detected a few times. The chain is built from TRBV25-1 and TRBJ1-2; TRBD1 might be the D (6 bases). The CDR3 covers 13 residues. Germline CDR1 and CDR2: MGHDK and SYGVNS. The V end was cut by 6 bases, the J end by 6 bases, with 14 bases between. CDR3 bases: TGTGCCAGCAGCAGAGGACAGCTGAATGGCTACACCTTC. It specifies CASSRGQLNGYTF.

This clone was counted many times. V gene TRBV5-1 combines with J gene TRBJ1-1; D possibly corresponds to TRBD1 (5 bases). V lost 2 bases to trimming and J lost 5 bases, with 13 bases between them. Germline CDR1 and CDR2: SGHRS and YFSETQ. The CDR3 is made up of 14 amino acids. The CDR3 region is CASSFGGARTEAFF. For the CDR3, the DNA is TGCGCCAGCAGCTTCGGAGGGGCGAGGACTGAAGCTTTCTTT.

The chain has TRBV7-9 and TRBJ2-3, with no clear D. The germline CDR1 and CDR2 sequences are SEHNR and FQNEAQ (reference sequence). This CDR3 has 15 amino acids. V lost 2 bases and J 2 bases, leaving 11 bases between the germline ends. The CDR3 DNA follows: TGTGCCAGCAGCTTATGGCGAGACCCCACAGATACGCAGTATTTT. Translated, it gives CASSLWRDPTDTQYF.

This clone was counted a few times. This chain uses TRBV28 with TRBJ1-5; 8 bases are a match to TRBD1. Germline CDR1 reads MDHEN; CDR2 reads SYDVKM. The CDR3 is 14 residues long. Losses at the gene ends were 4 bases for V and 7 bases for J; bases not matched to a gene: 6. The CDR3 here is CASSSGQGHQPQHF. For the CDR3, the DNA is TGTGCCAGCAGTTCCGGACAGGGACACCAGCCCCAGCATTTT.

In this sample, this clone turned up many times. The chain employs TRBV13 and TRBJ1-2; possibly TRBD1 for D (5 bases). Germline CDR1 is PRHDT and CDR2 is FYEKMQ (reference sequence). This CDR3 has 12 residues. V gave up 5 bases and J gave up 8 bases, with 12 bases separating them. The CDR3 bases are TGTGCCAGCAGCGAGGATGGGGGAGGCTACACCTTC. Protein: CASSEDGGGYTF.

This clone was seen many times. The chain joins TRBV19 to TRBJ2-5, with D perhaps matching TRBD1 (6 bases). There are 12 residues in the CDR3. V lost 5 bases and J 9 bases, leaving 13 bases between the germline ends. The V gene's germline CDR1 is LNHDA and CDR2 SQIVND (reference sequence). DNA for the CDR3: TGTGCCAGTAGTCCAGGACAGCACTCCCAGTACTTC. This gives the protein CASSPGQHSQYF.